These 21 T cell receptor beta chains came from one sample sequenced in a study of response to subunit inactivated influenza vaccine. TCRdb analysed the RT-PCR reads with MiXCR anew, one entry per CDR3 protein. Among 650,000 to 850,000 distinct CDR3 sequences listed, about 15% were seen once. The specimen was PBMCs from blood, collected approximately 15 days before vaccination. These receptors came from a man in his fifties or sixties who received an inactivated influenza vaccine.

CDR3 sequence: CSAEGWSGANVLTF. DNA for the CDR3: TGCAGTGCCGAGGGGTGGTCTGGGGCCAACGTCCTGACTTTC. This rearrangement joins TRBV20-1 to TRBJ2-6; D tentatively reads TRBD1 or TRBD2 (5 bases each). V was trimmed by 6 bases and J by 1 base, leaving 10 bases between them. Germline V CDR1 and CDR2: DFQATT, SNEGSKA (reference sequence). The CDR3 sequence is 14 residues long.

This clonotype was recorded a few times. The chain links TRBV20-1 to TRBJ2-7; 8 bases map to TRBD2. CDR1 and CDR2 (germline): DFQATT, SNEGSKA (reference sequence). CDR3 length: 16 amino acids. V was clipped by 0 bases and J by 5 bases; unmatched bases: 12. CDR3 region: CSARDLRRTGGDEQYF. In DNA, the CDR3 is TGCAGTGCTAGAGATCTTAGGAGGACGGGAGGGGACGAGCAGTACTTC.

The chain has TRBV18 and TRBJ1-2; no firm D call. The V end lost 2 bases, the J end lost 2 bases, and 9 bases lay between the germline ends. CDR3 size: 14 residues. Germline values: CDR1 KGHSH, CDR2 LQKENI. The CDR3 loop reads CASSPNAENYGYTF. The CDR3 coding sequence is TGTGCCAGCTCACCAAATGCGGAAAACTATGGCTACACCTTC.

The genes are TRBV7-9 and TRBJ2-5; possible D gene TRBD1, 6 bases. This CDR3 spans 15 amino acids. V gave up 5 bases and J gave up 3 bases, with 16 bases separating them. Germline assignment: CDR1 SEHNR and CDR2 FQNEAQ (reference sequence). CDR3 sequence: CASSPTPTGKETQYF. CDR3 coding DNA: TGTGCCAGCAGCCCGACGCCCACAGGGAAAGAGACCCAGTACTTC.

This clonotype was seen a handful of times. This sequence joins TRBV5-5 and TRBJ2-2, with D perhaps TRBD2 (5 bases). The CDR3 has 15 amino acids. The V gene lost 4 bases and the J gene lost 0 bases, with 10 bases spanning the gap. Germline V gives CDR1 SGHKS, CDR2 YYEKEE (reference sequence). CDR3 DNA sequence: TGTGCCAGCAGCGCCCCCGGGACGAACACCGGGGAGCTGTTTTTT. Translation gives CASSAPGTNTGELFF.

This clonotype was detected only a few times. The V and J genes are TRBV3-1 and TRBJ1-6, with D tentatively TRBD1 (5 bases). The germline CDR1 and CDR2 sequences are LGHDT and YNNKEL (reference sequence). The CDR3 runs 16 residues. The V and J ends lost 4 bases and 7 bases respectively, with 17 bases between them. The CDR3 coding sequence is TGTGCCAGCAGCCGCCTCGGGGGTGCCGTAAATTCACCCCTCCACTTT. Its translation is CASSRLGGAVNSPLHF. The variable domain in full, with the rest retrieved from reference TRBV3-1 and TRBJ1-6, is DTAVSQTPKYLVTQMGNDKSIKCEQNLGHDTMYWYKQDSKKFLKIMFSYNNKELIINETVPNRFSPKSPDKAHLNLHINSLELGDSAVYFCASSRLGGAVNSPLHFGNGTRLTVT.

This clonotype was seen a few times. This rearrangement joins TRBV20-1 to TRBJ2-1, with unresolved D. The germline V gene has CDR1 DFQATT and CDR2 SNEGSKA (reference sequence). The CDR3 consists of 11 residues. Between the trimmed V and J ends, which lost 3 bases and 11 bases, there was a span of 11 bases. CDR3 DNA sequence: TGCAGTGCTAGTACCTCGTTTCAGCAGTTCTTC. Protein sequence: CSASTSFQQFF.

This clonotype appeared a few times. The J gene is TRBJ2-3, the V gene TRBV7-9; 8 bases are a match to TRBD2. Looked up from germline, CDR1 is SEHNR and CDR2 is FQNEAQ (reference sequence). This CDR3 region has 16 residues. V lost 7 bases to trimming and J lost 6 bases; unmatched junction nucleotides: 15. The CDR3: CASTGPRSGRADTQYF. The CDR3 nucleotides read TGTGCCAGCACCGGCCCCCGGTCCGGGAGGGCGGATACGCAGTATTTT.

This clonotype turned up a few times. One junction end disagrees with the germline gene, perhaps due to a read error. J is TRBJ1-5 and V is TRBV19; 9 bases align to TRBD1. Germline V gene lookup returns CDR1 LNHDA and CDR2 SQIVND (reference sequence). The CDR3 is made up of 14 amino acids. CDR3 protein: CATCDTGGKQPQHF. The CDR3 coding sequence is TGTGCCACTTGCGATACAGGGGGCAAACAGCCCCAGCATTTT. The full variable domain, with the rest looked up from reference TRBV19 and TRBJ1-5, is DGGITQSPKYLFRKEGQNVTLSCEQNLNHDAMYWYRQDPGQGLRLIYYSQIVNDFQKGDIAEGYSVSREKKESFPLTVTSAQKNPTAFYLCATCDTGGKQPQHFGDGTRLSIL.

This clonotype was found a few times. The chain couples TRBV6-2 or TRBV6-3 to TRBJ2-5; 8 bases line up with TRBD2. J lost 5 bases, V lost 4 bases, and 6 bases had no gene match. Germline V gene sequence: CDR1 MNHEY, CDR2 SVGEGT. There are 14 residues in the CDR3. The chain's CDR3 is CASSLPGLDETQYF. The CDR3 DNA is TGTGCCAGCAGTTTGCCGGGACTAGATGAGACCCAGTACTTC.

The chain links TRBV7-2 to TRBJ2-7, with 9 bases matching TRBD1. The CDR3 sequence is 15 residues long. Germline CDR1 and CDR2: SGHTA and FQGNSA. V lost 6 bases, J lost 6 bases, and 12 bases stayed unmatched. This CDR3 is CASRPPGQGFGEQYF. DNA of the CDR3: TGTGCCAGCAGGCCTCCGGGACAGGGTTTCGGCGAGCAGTACTTC.

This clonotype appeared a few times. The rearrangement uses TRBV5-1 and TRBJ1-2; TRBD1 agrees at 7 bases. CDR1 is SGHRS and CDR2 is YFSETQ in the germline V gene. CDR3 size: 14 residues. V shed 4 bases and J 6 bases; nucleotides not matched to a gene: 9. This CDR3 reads CASSSPTGKDGYTF. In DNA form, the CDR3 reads TGCGCCAGCAGCAGCCCGACAGGGAAGGATGGCTACACCTTC.

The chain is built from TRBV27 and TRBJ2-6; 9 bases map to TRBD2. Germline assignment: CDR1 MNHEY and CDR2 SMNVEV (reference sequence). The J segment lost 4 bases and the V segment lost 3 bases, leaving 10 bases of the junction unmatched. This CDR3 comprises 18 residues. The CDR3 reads CASSLREGPALGANVLTF. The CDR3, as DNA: TGTGCCAGCAGTTTGCGGGAGGGCCCTGCCCTCGGGGCCAACGTCCTGACTTTC.

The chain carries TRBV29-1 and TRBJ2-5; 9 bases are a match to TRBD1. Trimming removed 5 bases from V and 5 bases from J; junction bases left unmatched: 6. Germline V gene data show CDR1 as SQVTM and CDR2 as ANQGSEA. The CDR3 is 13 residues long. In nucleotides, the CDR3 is TGCAGCGTTCCCGGGACAGGGTGGGAGACCCAGTACTTC. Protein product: CSVPGTGWETQYF. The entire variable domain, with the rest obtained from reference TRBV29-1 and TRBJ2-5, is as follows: SAVISQKPSRDICQRGTSLTIQCQVDSQVTMMFWYRQQPGQSLTLIATANQGSEATYESGFVIDKFPISRPNLTFSTLTVSNMSPEDSSIYLCSVPGTGWETQYFGPGTRLLVL.

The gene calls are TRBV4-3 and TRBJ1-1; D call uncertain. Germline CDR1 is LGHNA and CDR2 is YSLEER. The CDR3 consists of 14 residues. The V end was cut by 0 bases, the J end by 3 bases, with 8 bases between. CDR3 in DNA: TGCGCCAGCAGCCAAGAAGCGCGGCACACTGAAGCTTTCTTT. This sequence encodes CASSQEARHTEAFF.

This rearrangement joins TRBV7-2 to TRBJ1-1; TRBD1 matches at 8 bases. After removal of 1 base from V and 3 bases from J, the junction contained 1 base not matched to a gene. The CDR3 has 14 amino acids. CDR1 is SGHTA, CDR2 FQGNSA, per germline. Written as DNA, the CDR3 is TGTGCCAGCAGCTTAGGGACAGGGCACACTGAAGCTTTCTTT. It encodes CASSLGTGHTEAFF.

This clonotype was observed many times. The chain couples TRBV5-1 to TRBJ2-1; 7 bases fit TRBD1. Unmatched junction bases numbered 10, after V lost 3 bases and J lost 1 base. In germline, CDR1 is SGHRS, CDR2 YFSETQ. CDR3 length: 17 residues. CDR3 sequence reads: CASSSRQGRISYNEQFF. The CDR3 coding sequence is TGCGCCAGCAGCTCCCGACAGGGCCGAATTTCCTACAATGAGCAGTTCTTC.

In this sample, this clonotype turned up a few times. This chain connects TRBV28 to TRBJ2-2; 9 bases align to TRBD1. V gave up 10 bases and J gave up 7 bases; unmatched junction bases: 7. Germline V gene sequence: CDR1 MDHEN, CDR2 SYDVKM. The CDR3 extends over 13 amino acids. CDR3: CATSHRGHGELFF. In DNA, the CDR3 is TGTGCCACCTCACACAGGGGGCACGGGGAGCTGTTTTTT.

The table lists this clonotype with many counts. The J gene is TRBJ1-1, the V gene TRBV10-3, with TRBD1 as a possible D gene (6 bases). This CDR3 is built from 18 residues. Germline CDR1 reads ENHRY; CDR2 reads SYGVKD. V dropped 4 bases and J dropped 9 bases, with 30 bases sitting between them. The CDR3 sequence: CAISGGGGTIGAHSKAFF. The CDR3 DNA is TGTGCCATCAGTGGCGGAGGGGGGACAATCGGTGCCCACTCCAAAGCTTTCTTT.

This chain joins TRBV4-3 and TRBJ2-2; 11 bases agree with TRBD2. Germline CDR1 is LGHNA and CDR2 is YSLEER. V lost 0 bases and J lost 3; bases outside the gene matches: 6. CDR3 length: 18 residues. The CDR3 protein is CASSQDRGTSGYTGELFF. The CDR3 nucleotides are TGCGCCAGCAGCCAAGATAGGGGGACTAGCGGTTACACCGGGGAGCTGTTTTTT.

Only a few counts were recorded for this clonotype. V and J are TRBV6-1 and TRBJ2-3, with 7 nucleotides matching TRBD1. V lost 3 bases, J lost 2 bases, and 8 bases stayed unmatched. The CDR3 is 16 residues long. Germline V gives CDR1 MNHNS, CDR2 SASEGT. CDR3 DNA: TGTGCCAGCAGTGACCCCAGGGGGATCTACACAGATACGCAGTATTTT. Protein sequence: CASSDPRGIYTDTQYF.